This is a list of T cell receptor beta chains from one sample in a study of T cell repertoires and HLA-DP antigens. The antigens of these receptors remain unknown. TCRdb's copy holds only in-frame clones and misses some; the assay was immunoSEQ multiplex PCR. The profile shows approximately 100,000 clones, approximately 89% of them singletons. The sequencing sample was made of CD4+ T cells from PBMCs. The receptors derive from a man aged 45-65 years in good health and CMV-seronegative. Each CDR3 is given with its conserved first and last residue. Each record gives: J gene, clone size, D gene, V gene, CDR3 protein, CDR3 DNA. A D gene is named only where the DNA matches it firmly. Only part of the rows carry a size: once, few, many, or a class if the clone is expanded.

TRBJ2-5 NA NA TRBV4-1 CASSQPPAGRRETQYF TGCGCCAGCAGCCAACCTCCCGCGGGGAGGAGAGAGACCCAGTACTTC
TRBJ2-7 NA NA TRBV4-3 CASSRTTAFPEQYF TGCGCCAGCAGCCGGACAACAGCGTTCCCCGAGCAGTACTTC
TRBJ2-7 NA TRBD2 TRBV28 CASIPSGTVSEQYF TGTGCCAGCATCCCTAGCGGGACCGTCTCCGAGCAGTACTTC
TRBJ2-7 NA TRBD2 TRBV2 CASNDRGSHEQYF TGTGCCAGCAACGACCGCGGGAGCCACGAGCAGTACTTC
TRBJ1-5 few NA TRBV29-1 CSVADGYQPQHF TGCAGCGTGGCGGATGGGTATCAGCCCCAGCATTTT
TRBJ2-7 NA TRBD1 TRBV27 CASSRSGTGPYEQYF TGTGCCAGCAGTCGATCCGGGACAGGGCCCTACGAGCAGTACTTC
TRBJ1-4 NA TRBD1 TRBV7-9 CASRVGGTGVEKLFF TGTGCCAGCAGAGTAGGAGGGACAGGGGTCGAAAAACTGTTTTTT
TRBJ1-2 NA NA TRBV6-6 CASSYDRIGGYTF TGTGCCAGCAGTTACGACAGAATCGGTGGCTACACCTTC
TRBJ2-7 NA TRBD1 TRBV4-1 CASSQSLTGNSREQYF TGCGCCAGCAGCCAGAGCTTGACAGGGAATTCGAGAGAGCAGTACTTC
TRBJ1-5 NA NA TRBV19 CASNGEGHGPQHF TGTGCCAGTAACGGCGAGGGCCACGGGCCCCAGCATTTT
TRBJ2-1 NA NA TRBV5-1 CASSQYNEQFF TGCGCCAGCAGCCAGTACAATGAGCAGTTCTTC
TRBJ2-5 NA NA TRBV6-5 CASSYGVGFSQETQYF TGTGCCAGCAGTTACGGAGTAGGGTTTTCTCAAGAGACCCAGTACTTC
TRBJ1-2 NA NA TRBV6-5 CASTGRGGYTF TGTGCCAGCACCGGAAGGGGAGGCTACACCTTC
TRBJ2-5 NA TRBD2 TRBV5-1 CASNSVLAGGGETQYF TGCGCCAGCAATTCCGTACTAGCGGGGGGAGGAGAGACCCAGTACTTC
TRBJ1-2 NA TRBD1 TRBV19 CASSLEIQGYHGYTF TGTGCCAGTAGTCTCGAAATACAGGGGTACCATGGCTACACCTTC
TRBJ1-2 NA NA TRBV6-5 CASSYLDANYGYTF TGTGCCAGCAGTTACTTAGATGCTAACTATGGCTACACCTTC
TRBJ1-3 NA NA TRBV4-1 CASSQGGSSGNTIYF TGCGCCAGCAGCCAAGGCGGCTCCTCTGGAAACACCATATATTTT
TRBJ1-3 NA TRBD1 TRBV19 CASSTAGQGLNSGNTIYF TGTGCCAGTAGTACGGCGGGACAGGGGCTCAACTCTGGAAACACCATATATTTT
TRBJ2-7 NA TRBD1 TRBV28 CASRRTGYPYEQYF TGTGCCAGCAGACGGACAGGGTATCCCTACGAGCAGTACTTC
TRBJ1-1 NA NA TRBV7-9 CASSLRDSGTEAFF TGTGCCAGCAGCTTAAGAGACAGCGGAACTGAAGCTTTCTTT
TRBJ2-3 once TRBD2 TRBV5-1 CASSLTSGRGRDTQYF TGCGCCAGCAGCTTGACTAGCGGGAGAGGGAGAGATACGCAGTATTTT
TRBJ2-3 NA NA TRBV27 CASSLGAIGTQYF TGTGCCAGCAGTTTAGGGGCTATAGGTACGCAGTATTTT
TRBJ1-6 few TRBD1 TRBV7-2 CASSYRDSNSPLHF TGTGCCAGCAGCTACCGGGACAGCAATTCACCCCTCCACTTT
TRBJ1-2 NA NA TRBV7-6 CASSSSGSYGYTF TGTGCCAGCAGCTCCTCTGGGAGCTATGGCTACACCTTC
TRBJ1-1 few NA TRBV7-8 CASSLQENTEAFF TGTGCCAGCAGCTTACAGGAGAACACTGAAGCTTTCTTT
TRBJ1-2 NA TRBD1 TRBV7-7 CASSLYKGAILGPYGYTF TGTGCTAGCAGCTTATATAAGGGGGCCATATTAGGTCCCTATGGCTACACCTTC
TRBJ1-6 NA NA TRBV4-2 CASSQVYTSSYNSPLHF TGTGCCAGCAGCCAAGTCTACACGAGCTCCTATAATTCACCCCTCCACTTT
TRBJ1-3 NA TRBD1 TRBV30 CAWSPRGTIYF TGTGCCTGGAGCCCCAGGGGGACCATATATTTT
TRBJ2-4 NA NA TRBV11-2 CASSLVARGDIQYF TGTGCCAGCAGCTTAGTCGCCAGGGGGGACATTCAGTACTTC
TRBJ2-3 once NA TRBV19 CASKGVGYTDTQYF TGTGCCAGTAAAGGGGTCGGATATACAGATACGCAGTATTTT
TRBJ2-5 NA NA TRBV5-1 CASSGQVVAGETQYF TGCGCCAGCAGCGGCCAAGTAGTGGCGGGGGAGACCCAGTACTTC
TRBJ1-5 NA NA TRBV7-2 CASSHDSHDQPQHF TGTGCCAGCAGCCATGACAGCCACGATCAGCCCCAGCATTTT
TRBJ1-2 NA NA TRBV27 CASSLSTAGRYGYTF TGTGCCAGCAGTTTATCCACTGCAGGGAGGTATGGCTACACCTTC
TRBJ1-5 once NA TRBV6-5 CASSNSNQPQHF TGTGCCAGCAGTAATAGCAATCAGCCCCAGCATTTT
TRBJ1-2 NA NA TRBV7-9 CASSLEGYGYTF TGTGCCAGCAGCTTAGAGGGGTACGGCTACACCTTC
TRBJ2-2 NA TRBD2 TRBV9 CASSAAGTSGNGELFF TGTGCCAGCAGCGCCGCCGGGACTAGCGGGAACGGGGAGCTGTTTTTT
TRBJ2-1 NA NA TRBV6-5 CASSYRTAEQFF TGTGCCAGCAGTTATCGAACAGCTGAGCAGTTCTTC
TRBJ1-1 NA NA TRBV9 CASSANLRGGNTEAFF TGTGCCAGCAGCGCCAACCTCCGGGGAGGGAACACTGAAGCTTTCTTT
TRBJ1-4 NA NA TRBV7-2 CASTESGGNEKLFF TGTGCCAGCACCGAGTCTGGGGGTAATGAAAAACTGTTTTTT
TRBJ2-1 NA NA TRBV7-7 CASSRLVLDYNEQFF TGTGCTAGCAGCCGATTGGTTCTTGATTACAATGAGCAGTTCTTC
TRBJ2-2 NA NA TRBV7-3 CASSTRQGGTGELFF TGTGCCAGCAGCACTCGACAGGGAGGGACCGGGGAGCTGTTTTTT
TRBJ2-1 NA NA TRBV11-1 CASSLVSGVDEQFF TGTGCCAGCAGCTTAGTCTCGGGAGTCGATGAGCAGTTCTTC
TRBJ2-7 NA TRBD2 TRBV28 CASRMTSGDSSYEQYF TGTGCCAGCAGGATGACTAGCGGGGACAGCTCCTACGAGCAGTACTTC
TRBJ2-3 NA NA TRBV5-4 CASSGGPRGTDTQYF TGTGCCAGCAGCGGGGGCCCCCGGGGAACAGATACGCAGTATTTT
TRBJ1-1 NA NA TRBV18 CASSPQGSEAFF TGTGCCAGCTCACCCCAGGGTTCTGAAGCTTTCTTT
TRBJ2-7 NA NA TRBV4-3 CASSQDLRTTKHEQYF TGCGCCAGCAGCCAAGATCTGAGGACAACGAAACACGAGCAGTACTTC
TRBJ1-3 NA NA TRBV7-2 CASSTGPSGNTIYF TGTGCCAGCAGTACAGGGCCCTCTGGAAACACCATATATTTT
TRBJ2-1 NA NA TRBV19 CASTSTSSYNEQFF TGTGCCAGTACCAGTACTAGCTCCTACAATGAGCAGTTCTTC
TRBJ1-5 NA NA TRBV5-1 CASSLIGALNQPQHF TGCGCCAGCAGCTTAATTGGGGCCCTCAATCAGCCCCAGCATTTT
TRBJ2-2 NA TRBD1 TRBV27 CASSFGTGKFAGELFF TGTGCCAGCAGTTTCGGGACAGGGAAATTCGCCGGGGAGCTGTTTTTT
TRBJ1-5 NA TRBD1 TRBV6-1 CASSPAGGQPQHF TGTGCCAGCAGTCCCGCAGGGGGTCAGCCCCAGCATTTT
TRBJ1-5 NA NA TRBV6-1 CASSEWGPNQPQHF TGTGCCAGCAGTGAATGGGGACCAAATCAGCCCCAGCATTTT
TRBJ1-5 once NA TRBV5-5 CASSLGRTGGSNQPQHF TGTGCCAGCAGCTTGGGGAGGACGGGAGGGAGCAATCAGCCCCAGCATTTT
TRBJ2-7 NA TRBD2 TRBV5-5 CASTTAGGPSYEQYF TGTGCCAGCACTACAGCGGGGGGGCCCTCCTACGAGCAGTACTTC
TRBJ2-5 NA NA TRBV6-7 CASIPPWTPEETQYF TGTGCCAGCATCCCCCCTTGGACACCCGAAGAGACCCAGTACTTC
TRBJ2-2 NA TRBD2 TRBV5-1 CASSLLVAGGVASTGELFF TGCGCCAGCAGCTTGTTGGTAGCGGGAGGTGTAGCGAGCACCGGGGAGCTGTTTTTT
TRBJ1-5 NA NA TRBV30 CAWSAGYSNQPQHF TGTGCCTGGAGTGCGGGGTATAGCAATCAGCCCCAGCATTTT
TRBJ1-2 NA NA TRBV30 CAWSVLRQAGYTF TGTGCCTGGAGTGTACTTCGACAGGCTGGCTACACCTTC